The 25 T cell receptor beta chains below all came from one sample that was sequenced in a study of blood T cells in healthy people across ages. Primers used in a second PCR of about 6 to 11 cycles were a sample-barcoded 5' primer and a J-beta primer mix. Each CDR3 protein gets one entry after TCRdb re-called the 5' RACE reads with MiXCR. Altogether approximately 800,000 distinct CDR3 sequences are present, about 55% being singletons, with the ten largest covering 40% to 50%. The sample comprised blood. All receptors derive from a man older than 75 in good health.

This chain links TRBV9 with TRBJ2-3; 13 bases agree with TRBD2. Germline CDR1 SGDLS, CDR2 YYNGEE. Trimming cost V 4 bases and J 14 bases; bases outside gene matches: 13. This CDR3 has 15 amino acids. In nucleotides, the CDR3 is TGTGCCAGCAGCTCGCGACTAGCGGGAGGCAGATACGCGTATTTT. As protein: CASSSRLAGGRYAYF.

The chain links TRBV6-6 to TRBJ2-3, with 12 bases aligning to TRBD2. Losses at the gene ends were 4 bases for V and 2 bases for J; bases not matched to a gene: 7. CDR1 MNHNY and CDR2 SVGAGI come from the germline V gene (reference sequence). This CDR3 has 17 amino acids. In DNA, the CDR3 is TGTGCCAGCAGTTCAAGGACTAGCGGGACCTACACAGATACGCAGTATTTT. Amino acid sequence: CASSSRTSGTYTDTQYF.

V usage is TRBV7-9 and J usage is TRBJ2-7; either TRBD1 or TRBD2 may supply D (5 bases each). There are 14 residues in the CDR3. The V and J ends lost 7 bases and 0 bases respectively, with 13 bases between them. Germline CDR1 is SEHNR and CDR2 is FQNEAQ (reference sequence). CDR3 in amino acids: CASKGTASSYEQYF. DNA for the CDR3: TGTGCCAGCAAGGGGACCGCGAGCTCCTACGAGCAGTACTTC.

The genes are TRBV5-1 and TRBJ2-1; 8 bases are a match to TRBD2. V lost 0 bases to trimming and J lost 7 bases; unmatched junction nucleotides: 9. The CDR3 loop spans 16 amino acids. Looked up from germline, CDR1 is SGHRS and CDR2 is YFSETQ. The CDR3 spells CASSLGGLGYGNEQFF. The CDR3 DNA sequence: TGCGCCAGCAGCTTGGGGGGACTAGGTTACGGTAATGAGCAGTTCTTC. Filled out from reference TRBV5-1 and TRBJ2-1, the complete variable domain reads KAGVTQTPRYLIKTRGQQVTLSCSPISGHRSVSWYQQTPGQGLQFLFEYFSETQRNKGNFPGRFSGRQFSNSRSEMNVSTLELGDSALYLCASSLGGLGYGNEQFFGPGTRLTVL.

V gene TRBV5-1 combines with J gene TRBJ2-4, with TRBD2 as a possible D gene (6 bases). This CDR3 spans 18 amino acids. CDR1 is SGHRS and CDR2 is YFSETQ in the germline V gene. The germline V and J ends were trimmed by 0 bases and 2 bases, with 18 bases remaining between them. CDR3 sequence (DNA): TGCGCCAGCAGCTTGGGAGCGACTAGAAGGGTGCCCAAAAACATTCAGTACTTC. It encodes CASSLGATRRVPKNIQYF. Based on the CDR3 plus reference TRBV5-1 and TRBJ2-4, the full variable domain is KAGVTQTPRYLIKTRGQQVTLSCSPISGHRSVSWYQQTPGQGLQFLFEYFSETQRNKGNFPGRFSGRQFSNSRSEMNVSTLELGDSALYLCASSLGATRRVPKNIQYFGAGTRLSVL.

This clonotype was counted a few times. The chain joins TRBV7-2 to TRBJ2-5; no reliable D call. Trimming pared 2 bases from V and 2 bases from J, leaving 18 bases between. CDR3 size: 17 residues. The germline CDR1 and CDR2 sequences are SGHTA and FQGNSA. The CDR3 DNA sequence: TGTGCCAGCAGCTTACCCGATGCGGTAAAGGGTCAAGAGACCCAGTACTTC. Translated: CASSLPDAVKGQETQYF.

A few counts support this clonotype. V and J are TRBV3-1 and TRBJ1-6; maybe TRBD1 (5 bases). Germline CDR1 reads LGHDT; CDR2 reads YNNKEL (reference sequence). The V end was cut by 8 bases, the J end by 0 bases, with 17 bases between. There are 17 residues in the CDR3. CDR3 loop: CASRNAGRSSYNSPLHF. In DNA, the CDR3 is TGTGCCAGCCGAAATGCGGGGCGCAGCTCCTATAATTCACCCCTCCACTTT.

The chain combines TRBV14 with TRBJ1-4; tentatively, D is TRBD1 (5 bases). The CDR3 totals 15 residues. Germline V CDR1 and CDR2: SGHDN, FVKESK. V dropped 4 bases and J dropped 9 bases, with 18 bases sitting between them. The CDR3 loop reads CASSPRPDSGQKLFF. DNA of the CDR3: TGTGCCAGCAGCCCCCGACCCGATTCGGGACAAAAACTGTTTTTT.

The sample holds a few counts of this clonotype. The gene calls are TRBV6-1 and TRBJ1-2; D is unclear. The CDR3 extends over 13 amino acids. V was clipped by 0 bases and J by 5 bases, with 7 bases between them. Looked up from germline, CDR1 is MNHNS and CDR2 is SASEGT. CDR3 in DNA: TGTGCCAGCAGTGAAGCCGGCACGTATGGCTACACCTTC. This codes for CASSEAGTYGYTF.

The rearrangement uses TRBV9 and TRBJ1-2; a weak D match, TRBD1 (5 bases). Germline V gene sequence: CDR1 SGDLS, CDR2 YYNGEE. V was clipped by 3 bases and J by 0 bases, with 12 bases between them. The CDR3 is 15 amino acids. The CDR3 DNA reads TGTGCCAGCAGCGCTACAGGAAAACCTAACTATGGCTACACCTTC. The encoded protein is CASSATGKPNYGYTF.

This sequence joins TRBV18 and TRBJ1-3; maybe TRBD1 (5 bases). The CDR3 consists of 15 residues. V lost 6 bases, J lost 4 bases, and 16 bases lay in between. Per the germline V gene, CDR1 is KGHSH and CDR2 is LQKENI. CDR3 sequence reads: CASSPQGIPGNTIYF. The CDR3 bases are TGTGCCAGCTCGCCGCAGGGAATACCAGGAAACACCATATATTTT.

DNA for the CDR3: TGTGCCAGCAGCCCAGGGGGCACGAAAAACATTCAGTACTTC. It codes for CASSPGGTKNIQYF. The gene calls are TRBV7-2 and TRBJ2-4, with TRBD1 matching 8 bases. This CDR3 comprises 14 residues. Trimming at V came to 5 bases and at J to 4 bases, leaving 4 bases not matched to a gene. Germline CDR1 SGHTA, CDR2 FQGNSA.

The CDR3 nucleotides are TGTGCCAGCAGTTCCCCAACCGGACTAGCTTCGCACAGATACGCGTATTTT. Its protein is CASSSPTGLASHRYAYF. This rearrangement joins TRBV6-2 or TRBV6-3 to TRBJ2-3; 8 bases line up with TRBD2. The CDR3 spans 17 residues. V lost 4 bases and J lost 14; bases outside the gene matches: 23. Germline-derived CDR1 and CDR2 are MNHEY and SVGEGT.

The chain couples TRBV28 to TRBJ2-6; possible D gene TRBD2, 5 bases. Per the germline V gene, CDR1 is MDHEN and CDR2 is SYDVKM. This CDR3 comprises 16 residues. Trimming removed 4 bases at V and 0 bases at J, with 10 bases between. The CDR3 loop is CASSYPEGSGANVLTF. The CDR3 coding sequence is TGTGCCAGCAGTTACCCCGAGGGCTCTGGGGCCAACGTCCTGACTTTC. Variable domain in full (rest from reference TRBV28 and TRBJ2-6): DVKVTQSSRYLVKRTGEKVFLECVQDMDHENMFWYRQDPGLGLRLIYFSYDVKMKEKGDIPEGYSVSREKKERFSLILESASTNQTSMYLCASSYPEGSGANVLTFGAGSRLTVL.

This chain uses TRBV15 with TRBJ2-1, with D uncertain. The V gene lost 3 bases and the J gene lost 0 bases, with 9 bases spanning the gap. Germline CDR1 reads LNHNV; CDR2 reads YYDKDF (reference sequence). This CDR3 region has 15 residues. In DNA form, the CDR3 reads TGTGCCACCAGCAGGAACCAAGGCTCCTACAATGAGCAGTTCTTC. Its translation is CATSRNQGSYNEQFF.

This clonotype was seen ten or more times. The genes are TRBV29-1 and TRBJ2-5; D possibly matches TRBD1 or TRBD2 (5 bases each). This CDR3 spans 12 amino acids. The germline V and J ends were trimmed by 3 bases and 8 bases, with 13 bases remaining between them. Germline V gene data show CDR1 as SQVTM and CDR2 as ANQGSEA. The CDR3 region is CSVDGGEETQYF. The CDR3 DNA reads TGCAGCGTTGATGGGGGTGAGGAAACCCAGTACTTC.

Turning to this clonotype: A much larger clone sits a single nucleotide away, making a read error possible. The genes are TRBV5-1 and TRBJ1-5; no firm D call. The CDR3 is 15 amino acids. V was shortened by 0 bases and J by 4 bases, with 11 bases between the two germline ends. CDR1 and CDR2 (germline): SGHRS, YFSETQ. The CDR3 DNA sequence: TGCGCCAGCAGCTTGGGGACGGAGGAAAATCAGCCCCAGCATTTT. Encoded protein: CASSLGTEENQPQHF.

The chain has TRBV5-1 and TRBJ2-7; 8 positions agree with TRBD2. The CDR3 is made up of 15 amino acids. CDR1 is SGHRS, CDR2 YFSETQ, per germline. V lost 6 bases and J lost 2; bases outside the gene matches: 10. Written as DNA, the CDR3 is TGCGCCAGCAACTCCGGGGAGGGACTAGCCTACGAGCAGTACTTC. This gives the protein CASNSGEGLAYEQYF.

The rearrangement uses TRBV5-1 and TRBJ2-1; D unresolved. The CDR3 is made up of 13 amino acids. The V end was cut by 1 base, the J end by 6 bases, with 8 bases between. The germline gives CDR1 SGHRS, CDR2 YFSETQ. The CDR3 region has the DNA TGCGCCAGCAGCTTGACGAGCCCCAATGAGCAGTTCTTC. Translating gives CASSLTSPNEQFF. Based on the CDR3 plus reference TRBV5-1 and TRBJ2-1, the full variable domain is KAGVTQTPRYLIKTRGQQVTLSCSPISGHRSVSWYQQTPGQGLQFLFEYFSETQRNKGNFPGRFSGRQFSNSRSEMNVSTLELGDSALYLCASSLTSPNEQFFGPGTRLTVL.

The rearrangement uses TRBV28 and TRBJ2-3; unclear D gene. V gave up 8 bases and J gave up 0 bases, with 9 bases separating them. The CDR3 consists of 13 residues. Germline V gene sequence: CDR1 MDHEN, CDR2 SYDVKM. The CDR3 DNA is TGTGCCAGCGCAACTCGTAGCACAGATACGCAGTATTTT. Translated, it gives CASATRSTDTQYF.

The J gene is TRBJ2-7, the V gene TRBV7-2; 12 bases are a match to TRBD2. This CDR3 has 17 residues. In germline, CDR1 is SGHTA, CDR2 FQGNSA. The trim removed 7 bases at V and 0 bases at J, leaving 10 bases unmatched. In DNA form, the CDR3 reads TGTGCCAGCAACCTAGGGACTAGCGGGTCCAGCTCCTACGAGCAGTACTTC. Translating it yields CASNLGTSGSSSYEQYF.

The chain couples TRBV30 to TRBJ2-1; 7 bases are shared with TRBD2. Germline CDR1 reads GTSNPN; CDR2 reads SVGIG (reference sequence). The CDR3 runs to 15 residues. Trimming removed 1 base from V and 0 bases from J; junction bases left unmatched: 3. This CDR3 reads CAWSGLAGSYNEQFF. In nucleotides, the CDR3 is TGTGCCTGGAGTGGACTAGCAGGCTCCTACAATGAGCAGTTCTTC.

The chain has TRBV20-1 and TRBJ2-5; D is uncertain. This CDR3 spans 16 amino acids. The V end lost 0 bases, the J end lost 5 bases, and 19 bases lay between the germline ends. Germline V gives CDR1 DFQATT, CDR2 SNEGSKA (reference sequence). The CDR3 DNA reads TGCAGTGCTAGAGACCCCGGACGACTCCCCAGGGAGACCCAGTACTTC. Translated, it gives CSARDPGRLPRETQYF.

As for this clonotype: At one end the junction does not follow the germline gene, possibly because of a read error. The gene calls are TRBV7-7 and TRBJ2-2, with D perhaps matching TRBD1 or TRBD2 (5 bases each). CDR3 length: 14 amino acids. Germline V gives CDR1 SSHAT, CDR2 FNYEAQ (reference sequence). CDR3 region: CASSLGTQVGELFF. The CDR3, as DNA: TGTGCTAGCAGCCTCGGGACCCAAGTCGGGGAGCTGTTTTTT.

The chain carries TRBV12-3 or TRBV12-4 and TRBJ1-1; no clear D. V shed 5 bases and J shed 0 bases, with 13 bases lying between them. This CDR3 spans 15 amino acids. The CDR3 nucleotides are TGTGCCAGCAGTCCGCGTGAGAGAATGAACACTGAAGCTTTCTTT. It is translated as CASSPRERMNTEAFF.